This TCR beta chain was documented in a study of radiation and T cells in renal cell carcinoma. Overall study results and limits: Pretreatment tumor biopsies were lacking, so baseline clonotypes are unknown.

This sample's time point: baseline pretreatment blood. Treatment reported: 15 Gy SBRT to primary tumor, nephrectomy 4 weeks later. After SBRT, blood was collected at 2 and 4 weeks, plus baseline. The patient's renal cell carcinoma had clear cell pathology. Turning to this clone: Antigen: not known.

Data came from immunoSEQ multiplex PCR; TCRdb stores just in-frame clones and leaves some out. This sample yields some 140,000 clones, of which approximately 91% are seen a single time; around 12% belongs to the top ten. The CDR3 extends over 15 amino acids. Trimming pared 4 bases from V and 3 bases from J, leaving 12 bases between. CDR1 is MNHEY and CDR2 is SVGAGI in the germline V gene. The chain carries TRBV6-5 and TRBJ1-4, with D maybe TRBD1 (6 bases). The receptor was isolated from a woman aged 50 to 60 with renal cell carcinoma. The sample here was blood, taken from a patient whose treatment included radiotherapy and nephrectomy. The CDR3 DNA reads as TGTGCCAGCAGTTCACCCGGGGGGCCTAATGAAAAACTGTTTTTT. Translation gives CASSSPGGPNEKLFF.